Listed here are 8 T cell receptor beta chains from one sample, sequenced in a study of shared clonotypes between healthy human individuals. The method was immunoSEQ multiplex PCR; TCRdb's version includes in-frame clones alone and lacks a portion of them. The table includes about 1 million clones, approximately 76% detected once. Material for sequencing was memory CD4+ T cells sorted from blood. As for subset: CD45RA-negative fraction. The receptors were sampled from a man between 18 and 35 years old in good health.

The J gene is TRBJ1-1, the V gene TRBV7-9; D may be TRBD1 (6 bases). CDR1 is SEHNR and CDR2 is FQNEAQ in the germline V gene (reference sequence). This CDR3 comprises 15 residues. V lost 5 bases and J 3 bases, leaving 16 bases between the germline ends. The CDR3: CASSPGAKGDTEAFF. The CDR3 DNA is TGTGCCAGCAGCCCAGGGGCCAAGGGGGACACTGAAGCTTTCTTT.

The rearrangement links TRBV4-1 to TRBJ2-7; D gene unclear. With 0 bases removed from V and 2 bases from J, the gap between germline ends came to 11 bases. The CDR3 loop spans 15 amino acids. Germline V lookup: CDR1 MGHRA, CDR2 YSYEKL. The CDR3 loop reads CASSQDRVSTYEQYF. CDR3 coding DNA: TGCGCCAGCAGCCAAGATCGCGTTTCAACCTACGAGCAGTACTTC.

V gene TRBV2 combines with J gene TRBJ1-2; D is unresolved. V lost 6 bases to trimming and J lost 4 bases, with 21 bases between them. Germline CDR1 SNHLY, CDR2 FYNNEI. CDR3 length: 16 residues. The DNA for the CDR3 is TGTGCCAGCAGCGAACTTCGGACCGGACTCTCCTATGGCTACACCTTC. This encodes CASSELRTGLSYGYTF. The variable domain in full, completed from reference TRBV2 and TRBJ1-2, reads EPEVTQTPSHQVTQMGQEVILRCVPISNHLYFYWYRQILGQKVEFLVSFYNNEISEKSEIFDDQFSVERPDGSNFTLKIRSTKLEDSAMYFCASSELRTGLSYGYTFGSGTRLTVV.

Concerning this clone: Other DNA variants within this sample encode the same CDR3. The V and J genes are TRBV18 and TRBJ2-5, with D possibly being TRBD1 (6 bases). Germline loops: CDR1 KGHSH, CDR2 LQKENI. CDR3 size: 13 residues. The V and J ends lost 3 bases and 5 bases respectively, with 10 bases between them. The CDR3 DNA reads as TGTGCCAGCTCACCTGGGCAGGGGGAGACCCAGTACTTC. It translates to CASSPGQGETQYF.

This chain connects TRBV11-2 to TRBJ1-3; D not resolved. V dropped 2 bases and J dropped 1 base, with 3 bases sitting between them. The CDR3 totals 13 residues. Germline CDR1 reads SGHAT; CDR2 reads FQNNGV. CDR3 in DNA: TGTGCCAGCAGCTTATTTTCTGGAAACACCATATATTTT. This gives the protein CASSLFSGNTIYF. The full variable domain, rest sourced from reference TRBV11-2 and TRBJ1-3, is EAGVAQSPRYKIIEKRQSVAFWCNPISGHATLYWYQQILGQGPKLLIQFQNNGVVDDSQLPKDRFSAERLKGVDSTLKIQPAKLEDSAVYLCASSLFSGNTIYFGEGSWLTVV.

The gene calls are TRBV19 and TRBJ1-5; 10 bases fit TRBD1. This CDR3 has 16 amino acids. After removal of 1 base from V and 2 bases from J, the junction contained 2 bases not matched to a gene. The germline CDR1 and CDR2 sequences are LNHDA and SQIVND (reference sequence). CDR3 coding DNA: TGTGCCAGTAGTATAGTGGGGACAGGGGGCAATCAGCCCCAGCATTTT. Translating it yields CASSIVGTGGNQPQHF.

This clone was detected once. The chain carries TRBV5-8 and TRBJ2-2, with 7 bases that match TRBD1. The CDR3 covers 15 residues. Germline values: CDR1 SGHTS, CDR2 YDEGEE. Losses at the gene ends were 4 bases for V and 2 bases for J; bases not matched to a gene: 5. Here the CDR3 reads CASSPGQINTGELFF. The CDR3 nucleotides are TGTGCCAGCAGCCCGGGACAGATTAACACCGGGGAGCTGTTTTTT.

The chain combines TRBV9 with TRBJ2-5; TRBD1 matches at 7 bases. Unmatched junction bases numbered 16, after V lost 4 bases and J lost 4 bases. The CDR3 has 17 amino acids. The germline gives CDR1 SGDLS, CDR2 YYNGEE. The CDR3 DNA reads TGTGCCAGCAGCCCGGGCGTAGGGACAGCGAAAGGAGAGACCCAGTACTTC. This gives the protein CASSPGVGTAKGETQYF.